This T cell receptor beta chain is drawn from a study of cytomegalovirus exposure and HLA in healthy donors. CDR3 length: 14 residues. V lost 5 bases and J 2 bases, leaving 13 bases between the germline ends. The germline CDR1 and CDR2 sequences are SEHNR and FQNEAQ (reference sequence). Findings and caveats of the study: Analysis was carried out at a later point, and it linked a missense DCLRE1C variant to TCR beta V- and J-gene trimming. TCR beta V segments were, for the most part, productive about 87% or about 30% of the time in an earlier analysis.

Primers: 60 Vbeta forward and 13 Jbeta reverse. Using immunoSEQ multiplex PCR, the repertoire was profiled, and TCRdb retains in-frame clones only, with some absent. The data show 65,000 to 100,000 clones, with roughly 75% seen just once and roughly 2% held by the top ten. Regarding this clone: Its antigen is undetermined.

At the time of sampling, donors were nominally healthy, though unrecorded immune exposures were likely. The rearrangement joins TRBV7-9 to TRBJ2-7, with a possible D match to TRBD2 (6 bases). The sample comprised PBMCs. This TCR derives from a man between 35 and 55 years old in good health and CMV-seronegative. As DNA, the CDR3 is TGTGCCAGCAGCCCCCGACTAGAGACCTACGAGCAGTACTTC. It specifies CASSPRLETYEQYF.